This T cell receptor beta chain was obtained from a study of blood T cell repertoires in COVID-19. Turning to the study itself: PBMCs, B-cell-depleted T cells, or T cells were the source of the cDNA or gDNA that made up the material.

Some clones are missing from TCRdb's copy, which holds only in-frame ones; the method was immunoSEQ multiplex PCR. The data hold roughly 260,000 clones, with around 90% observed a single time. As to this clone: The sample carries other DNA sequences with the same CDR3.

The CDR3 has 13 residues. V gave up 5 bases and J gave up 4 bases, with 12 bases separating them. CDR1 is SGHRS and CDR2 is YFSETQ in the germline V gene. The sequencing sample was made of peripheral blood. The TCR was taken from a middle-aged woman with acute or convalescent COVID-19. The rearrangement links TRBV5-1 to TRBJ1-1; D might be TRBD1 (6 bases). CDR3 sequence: CASRSQGSTEAFF. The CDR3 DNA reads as TGCGCCAGCAGGTCACAGGGAAGCACTGAAGCTTTCTTT.